Below, one TCR beta chain is given with its context. The source of the sample is a study of blood T cell repertoires in COVID-19. Germline lookup yields CDR1 SQVTM and CDR2 ANQGSEA. Trimming removed 0 bases from V and 4 bases from J, with 6 bases in between. The CDR3 contains 12 residues. Data came from immunoSEQ multiplex PCR; TCRdb stores just in-frame clones and leaves some out. In the table there are about 64,000 clones, over 75% of which are singletons. This chain connects TRBV29-1 to TRBJ1-1, with a possible D match to TRBD1 (5 bases). The sample taken for sequencing was peripheral blood. This TCR was recovered from a man older than 75 with acute or convalescent COVID-19. CDR3 sequence (DNA): TGCAGCGTTGAAGACAGGGCCACTGAAGCTTTCTTT. Amino acids: CSVEDRATEAFF.